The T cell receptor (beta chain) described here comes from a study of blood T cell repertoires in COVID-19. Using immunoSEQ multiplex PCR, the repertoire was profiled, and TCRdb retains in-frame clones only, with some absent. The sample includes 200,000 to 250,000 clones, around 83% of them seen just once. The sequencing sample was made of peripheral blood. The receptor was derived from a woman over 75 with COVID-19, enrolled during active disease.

CDR3 residues: CASSPVDREEGPQHF. Written as DNA, the CDR3 is TGCGCCAGCAGCCCCGTAGACAGGGAAGAGGGGCCCCAGCATTTT. This chain uses TRBV5-1 with TRBJ1-5; 7 nucleotides match TRBD1. The germline gives CDR1 SGHRS, CDR2 YFSETQ. CDR3 length equals 15 residues. Germline trimming cut 4 bases from V and 9 bases from J; bases unmatched to any gene: 13.